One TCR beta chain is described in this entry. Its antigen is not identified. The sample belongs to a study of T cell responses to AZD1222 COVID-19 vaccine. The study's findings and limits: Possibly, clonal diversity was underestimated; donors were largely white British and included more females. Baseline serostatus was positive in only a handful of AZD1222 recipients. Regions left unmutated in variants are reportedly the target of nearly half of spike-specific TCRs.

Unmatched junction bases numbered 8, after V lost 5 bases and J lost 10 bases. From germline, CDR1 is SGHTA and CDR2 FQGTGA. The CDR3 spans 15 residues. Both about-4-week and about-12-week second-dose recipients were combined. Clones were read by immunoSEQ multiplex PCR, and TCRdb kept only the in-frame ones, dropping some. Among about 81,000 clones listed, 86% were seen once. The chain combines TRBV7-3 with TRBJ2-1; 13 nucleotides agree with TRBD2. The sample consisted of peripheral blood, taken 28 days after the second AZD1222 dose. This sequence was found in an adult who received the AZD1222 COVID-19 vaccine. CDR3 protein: CASSPGLAGEGEQFF. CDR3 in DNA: TGTGCCAGCAGCCCAGGACTAGCGGGGGAGGGCGAGCAGTTCTTC.